Below are 20 T cell receptor beta chains sequenced from a single sample in a study of breast tumors, draining lymph nodes, adjacent tissues. Samples came from axillary lymph nodes draining the breast cancer. TCRdb fed the multiplex PCR reads into MiXCR, producing one record per CDR3 protein. The sample yields around 140,000 distinct CDR3 sequences, about a fifth seen once. The material sequenced was axillary lymph node tissue. Receptors were obtained from a female donor with breast cancer. Some clones in this sample may be carry-over from other donors' samples.

This clonotype was detected ten times or more. The chain joins TRBV20-1 to TRBJ2-7, with 8 bases lining up with TRBD2. The CDR3 is 15 residues long. Germline V gives CDR1 DFQATT, CDR2 SNEGSKA (reference sequence). With V trimmed by 5 bases and J by 3 bases, 12 bases remained unmatched. The CDR3 DNA reads as TGCAGTGCTTTACTACCCTTAGCGGGGATCTACGAGCAGTACTTC. Encoded protein: CSALLPLAGIYEQYF.

This clonotype was detected ten times or more. The chain joins TRBV6-1 to TRBJ2-7; the match to TRBD2 covers 10 bases. V dropped 7 bases and J dropped 8; count of bases not matched to a gene: 8. The germline gives CDR1 MNHNS, CDR2 SASEGT. The CDR3 runs to 13 residues. CDR3 protein: CASTSGSDDKQYF. The DNA of the CDR3 is TGTGCCAGCACTAGCGGGAGCGATGACAAGCAGTACTTC.

This clonotype was detected many times. This chain connects TRBV4-3 to TRBJ1-6; D is unclear. V shed 8 bases and J shed 0 bases, with 11 bases lying between them. This CDR3 is built from 15 residues. Germline V gene sequence: CDR1 LGHNA, CDR2 YSLEER. CDR3 residues: CASRQESSYNSPLHF. CDR3 nucleotide sequence: TGCGCCAGCCGTCAGGAGAGCTCCTATAATTCACCCCTCCACTTT.

This clonotype appeared a single time. This may be a read error: a much more frequent sequence differs by one nucleotide. The rearrangement links TRBV25-1 to TRBJ1-5; tentatively, D is TRBD1 (5 bases). CDR1 is MGHDK, CDR2 SYGVNS, per germline. CDR3 length: 16 amino acids. V was cut by 11 bases and J by 3 bases, with 23 bases left in between. The CDR3 DNA reads TGTGCCGTTCCAAAGACCAGGGAAAGGTACAATCAGCCCCAGCATTTT. It translates to CAVPKTRERYNQPQHF.

The table lists this clonotype with many counts. V usage is TRBV6-5 and J usage is TRBJ2-2; D unclear. The V gene's germline CDR1 is MNHEY and CDR2 SVGAGI. The CDR3 is made up of 13 amino acids. Trimming removed 5 bases from V and 4 bases from J, with 8 bases in between. The CDR3, as DNA: TGTGCCAGCAGTGAAGCAGTCACCGGGGAGCTGTTTTTT. This codes for CASSEAVTGELFF.

This clonotype occurred many times. This sequence joins TRBV20-1 and TRBJ1-4; D gene uncertain. This CDR3 spans 11 amino acids. Germline lookup yields CDR1 DFQATT and CDR2 SNEGSKA (reference sequence). The V end was cut by 6 bases, the J end by 6 bases, with 8 bases between. CDR3 DNA sequence: TGCAGTGCGGCGGGTCATGAAAAACTGTTTTTT. This gives the protein CSAAGHEKLFF.

This clonotype was seen ten or more times. This rearrangement joins TRBV6-6 to TRBJ2-2; D remains unclear. Germline V gives CDR1 MNHNY, CDR2 SVGAGI (reference sequence). The CDR3 covers 14 residues. Trimming pared 4 bases from V and 5 bases from J, leaving 11 bases between. This CDR3 is CASSLSARTGELFF. The DNA of the CDR3 is TGTGCCAGCAGTTTATCGGCGAGGACCGGGGAGCTGTTTTTT.

This clonotype was observed at least ten times. The gene calls are TRBV7-2 and TRBJ2-1; 7 bases map to TRBD2. V was pared by 1 base and J by 7 bases, with 7 bases of the junction left unmatched. This CDR3 spans 15 amino acids. In germline, CDR1 is SGHTA, CDR2 FQGNSA. CDR3 in DNA: TGTGCCAGCAGCTTAGAGGCGGGAGAGTGGAATGAGCAGTTCTTC. This sequence encodes CASSLEAGEWNEQFF.

As concerns this clonotype: One junction end does not reproduce the germline sequence, and a read error may be involved. The V and J genes are TRBV28 and TRBJ2-5; tentatively, D is TRBD1 (5 bases). The CDR3 runs 15 residues. Germline CDR1 and CDR2: MDHEN and SYDVKM. CDR3 nucleotide sequence: TGTGCCGGCAGTTTCAGGAACAGGCCTAAAGAGACCCAGTACTTC. Encoded protein: CAGSFRNRPKETQYF.

The table lists this clonotype with many counts. This chain joins TRBV19 and TRBJ1-6; a possible D gene is TRBD1 (6 bases). Germline CDR1 reads LNHDA; CDR2 reads SQIVND (reference sequence). The CDR3 has 15 residues. V was pared by 4 bases and J by 4 bases, with 11 bases between. The CDR3 DNA reads TGTGCCAGTAGTAACGGACAGACTTATAATTCACCCCTCCACTTT. It translates to CASSNGQTYNSPLHF.

This clonotype has a count of ten or more. V usage is TRBV5-1 and J usage is TRBJ2-7, with 8 bases lining up with TRBD1. Germline assignment: CDR1 SGHRS and CDR2 YFSETQ. The CDR3 covers 15 residues. The J segment lost 2 bases and the V segment lost 0 bases, leaving 4 bases of the junction unmatched. Here the CDR3 reads CASSLAPGQAYEQYF. Written as DNA, the CDR3 is TGCGCCAGCAGCTTGGCCCCGGGACAGGCCTACGAGCAGTACTTC.

This clonotype was seen many times. The chain employs TRBV20-1 and TRBJ1-2; D remains unclear. The CDR3 covers 14 residues. V was shortened by 5 bases and J by 0 bases, with 13 bases between the two germline ends. Germline V gives CDR1 DFQATT, CDR2 SNEGSKA (reference sequence). The CDR3 sequence is CSAVPIRANYGYTF. DNA of the CDR3: TGCAGTGCTGTACCGATACGGGCTAACTATGGCTACACCTTC.

This clonotype was recorded at least ten times. The chain couples TRBV4-1 to TRBJ2-3; 12 nucleotides match TRBD1. The CDR3 contains 15 residues. Germline-derived CDR1 and CDR2 are MGHRA and YSYEKL. The J segment lost 4 bases and the V segment lost 4 bases, leaving 3 bases of the junction unmatched. As DNA, the CDR3 is TGCGCCAGCAGCCCCCGGGACAGGGGGCCAGATACGCAGTATTTT. It encodes CASSPRDRGPDTQYF.

In this sample, this clonotype turned up many times. The V and J genes are TRBV20-1 and TRBJ1-3, with D unresolved. The V end lost 3 bases, the J end lost 2 bases, and 11 bases lay between the germline ends. The CDR3 contains 14 residues. Germline values: CDR1 DFQATT, CDR2 SNEGSKA (reference sequence). CDR3 region: CSARLARAGNTIYF. The CDR3 coding sequence is TGCAGTGCTAGGCTGGCCCGCGCTGGAAACACCATATATTTT.

This clonotype has ten or more counts. The chain recombines TRBV7-2 with TRBJ1-4, with 9 bases fitting TRBD1. The CDR3 runs to 15 residues. Germline CDR1 and CDR2: SGHTA and FQGNSA. With V trimmed by 4 bases and J by 5 bases, 5 bases remained unmatched. The CDR3 nucleotides are TGTGCCAGCAGCTCGGGGACAGGGCAGAATGAAAAACTGTTTTTT. This gives the protein CASSSGTGQNEKLFF.

Comments on this clonotype: A much larger clone is a single base away; this may be a read error. V is TRBV15 and J is TRBJ1-5, with a tentative D call TRBD1 (5 bases). This CDR3 contains 15 residues. V dropped 5 bases and J dropped 1 base, with 12 bases sitting between them. Germline V CDR1 and CDR2: LNHNV, YYDKDF (reference sequence). The CDR3 region has the DNA TGTGCCACCAGCCCGGGACGGTCGAGCAATCAGCCCCAGCATTTT. This gives the protein CATSPGRSSNQPQHF.

The chain is built from TRBV24-1 and TRBJ2-5, with 13 bases lining up with TRBD2. CDR1 is KGHDR and CDR2 is SFDVKD in the germline V gene. The V segment lost 0 bases and the J segment 5 bases; nucleotides outside the gene matches: 5. The CDR3 length is 17 residues. CDR3 DNA: TGTGCCACCAGTGATTTGGGACTAGCGGGAGACTTGGAGACCCAGTACTTC. Translated: CATSDLGLAGDLETQYF.

The chain links TRBV6-2 or TRBV6-3 to TRBJ2-2; D remains ambiguous. The CDR3 length is 14 residues. The germline V gene encodes CDR1 MNHEY and CDR2 SVGEGT. Trimming pared 8 bases from V and 4 bases from J, leaving 14 bases between. The CDR3 coding sequence is TGTGCCAGCTCGGAACGGCGAAGCACCGGGGAGCTGTTTTTT. Protein: CASSERRSTGELFF.

Details on this clonotype: One end of the junction does not line up with germline, which may come from a read error. The chain uses TRBV20-1 and TRBJ2-1; the D gene is possibly TRBD2 (6 bases). CDR1 and CDR2 (germline): DFQATT, SNEGSKA (reference sequence). This CDR3 is 13 amino acids long. Here the CDR3 reads CSARGGVAAEQSF. In DNA, the CDR3 is TGCAGTGCTAGGGGCGGGGTGGCGGCTGAGCAGTCCTTC.

This clonotype was detected ten times or more. This rearrangement joins TRBV11-1 to TRBJ2-5, with 13 bases matching TRBD2. The CDR3 totals 19 residues. V gave up 4 bases and J gave up 1 base; unmatched junction bases: 12. Germline V lookup: CDR1 SGHAT, CDR2 FQDESV (reference sequence). CDR3 coding DNA: TGTGCCAGCAGCTCGGGACTAGCGGGGTCACCCCGGGGCCAAGAGACCCAGTACTTC. Protein: CASSSGLAGSPRGQETQYF.